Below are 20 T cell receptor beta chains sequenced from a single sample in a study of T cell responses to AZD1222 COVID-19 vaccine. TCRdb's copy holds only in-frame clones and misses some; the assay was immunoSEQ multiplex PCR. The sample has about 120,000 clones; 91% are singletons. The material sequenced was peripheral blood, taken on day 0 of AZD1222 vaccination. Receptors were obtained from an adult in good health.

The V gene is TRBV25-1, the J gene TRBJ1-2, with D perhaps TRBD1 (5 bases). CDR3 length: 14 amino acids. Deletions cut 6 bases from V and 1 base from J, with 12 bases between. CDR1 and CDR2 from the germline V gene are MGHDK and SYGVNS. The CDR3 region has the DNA TGTGCCAGCAGGTCGGGACGGAATAACTATGGCTACACCTTC. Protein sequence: CASRSGRNNYGYTF.

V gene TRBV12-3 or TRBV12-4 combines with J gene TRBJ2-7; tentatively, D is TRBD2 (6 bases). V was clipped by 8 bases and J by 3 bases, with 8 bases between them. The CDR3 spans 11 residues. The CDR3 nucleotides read TGTGCCAGCGGAGGGGTCTACGAGCAGTACTTC. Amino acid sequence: CASGGVYEQYF.

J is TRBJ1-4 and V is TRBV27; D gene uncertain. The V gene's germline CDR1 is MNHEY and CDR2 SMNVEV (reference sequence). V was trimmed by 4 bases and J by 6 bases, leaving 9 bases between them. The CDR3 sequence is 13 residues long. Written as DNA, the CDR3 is TGTGCCAGCAGTTCCGGGATTGATGAAAAACTGTTTTTT. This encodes CASSSGIDEKLFF.

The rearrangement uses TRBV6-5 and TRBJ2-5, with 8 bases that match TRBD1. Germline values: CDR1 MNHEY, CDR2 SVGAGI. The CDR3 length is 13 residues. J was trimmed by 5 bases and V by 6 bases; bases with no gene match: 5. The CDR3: CASSRDRKETQYF. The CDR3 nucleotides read TGTGCCAGCAGCCGGGACAGGAAGGAGACCCAGTACTTC.

CDR3 DNA: TGTGCCAGCAGCTCGACCTCCGGTTTCGCCTACAATGAGCAGTTCTTC. It is translated as CASSSTSGFAYNEQFF. This chain connects TRBV7-9 to TRBJ2-1; D is unresolved. Germline lookup yields CDR1 SEHNR and CDR2 FQNEAQ (reference sequence). Trimming shortened V by 4 bases and J by 2 bases, and 15 bases separated the two germline ends. The CDR3 extends over 16 amino acids.

The CDR3 DNA reads as TGTGCCAGCAGCCAAGGCGACGAAGAGACCCAGTACTTC. Translating gives CASSQGDEETQYF. The chain uses TRBV3-1 (or the pseudogene TRBV3-2) and TRBJ2-5; D not resolved. The CDR3 loop spans 13 amino acids. Trimming left V 1 base short and J 3 bases short, with 6 bases between. Germline CDR1 LGHDT, CDR2 YNNKEL (reference sequence).

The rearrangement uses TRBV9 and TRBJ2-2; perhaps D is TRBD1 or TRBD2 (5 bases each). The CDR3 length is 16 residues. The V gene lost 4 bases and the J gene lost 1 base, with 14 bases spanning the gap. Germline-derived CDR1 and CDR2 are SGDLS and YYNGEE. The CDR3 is CASSFRGDMNTGELFF. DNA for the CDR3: TGTGCCAGCAGCTTTAGAGGGGATATGAACACCGGGGAGCTGTTTTTT.

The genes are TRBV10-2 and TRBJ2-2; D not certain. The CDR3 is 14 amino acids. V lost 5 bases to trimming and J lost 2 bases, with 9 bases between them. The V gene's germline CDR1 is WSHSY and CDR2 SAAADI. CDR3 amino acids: CASSLQPNTGELFF. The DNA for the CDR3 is TGCGCCAGCAGTTTACAGCCTAACACCGGGGAGCTGTTTTTT.

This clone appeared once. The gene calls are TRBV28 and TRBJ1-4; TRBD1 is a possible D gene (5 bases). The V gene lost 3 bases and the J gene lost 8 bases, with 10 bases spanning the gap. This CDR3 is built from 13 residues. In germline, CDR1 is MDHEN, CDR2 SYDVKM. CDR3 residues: CASSLAGAEKLFF. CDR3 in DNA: TGTGCCAGCAGTTTGGCTGGGGCAGAAAAACTGTTTTTT.

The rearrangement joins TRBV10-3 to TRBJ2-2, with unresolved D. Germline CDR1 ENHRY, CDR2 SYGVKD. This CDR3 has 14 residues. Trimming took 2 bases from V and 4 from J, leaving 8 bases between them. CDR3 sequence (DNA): TGTGCCATCAGTGAGGCAGGACCCACCGGGGAGCTGTTTTTT. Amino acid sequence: CAISEAGPTGELFF.

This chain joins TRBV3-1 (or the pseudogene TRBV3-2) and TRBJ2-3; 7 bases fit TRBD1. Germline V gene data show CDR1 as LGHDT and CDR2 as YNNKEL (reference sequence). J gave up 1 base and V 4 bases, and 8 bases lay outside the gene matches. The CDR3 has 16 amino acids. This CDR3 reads CASSRGGTGGTDTQYF. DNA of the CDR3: TGTGCCAGCAGCCGAGGAGGTACAGGGGGCACAGATACGCAGTATTTT.

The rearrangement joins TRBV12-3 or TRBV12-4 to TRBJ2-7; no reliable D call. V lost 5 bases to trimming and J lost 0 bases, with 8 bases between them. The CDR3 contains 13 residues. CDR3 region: CASSGSSSYEQYF. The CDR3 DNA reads TGTGCCAGCAGTGGCAGTAGCTCCTACGAGCAGTACTTC.

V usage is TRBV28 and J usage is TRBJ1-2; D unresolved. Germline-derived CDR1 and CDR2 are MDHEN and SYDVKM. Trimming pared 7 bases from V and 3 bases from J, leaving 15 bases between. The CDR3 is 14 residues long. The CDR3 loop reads CASNSWGLDYGYTF. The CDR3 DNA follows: TGTGCCAGCAATTCGTGGGGATTGGACTATGGCTACACCTTC.

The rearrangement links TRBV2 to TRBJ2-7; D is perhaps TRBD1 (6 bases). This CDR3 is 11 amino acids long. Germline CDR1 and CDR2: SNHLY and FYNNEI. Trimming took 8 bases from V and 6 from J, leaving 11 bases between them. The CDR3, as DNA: TGTGCCAGCGTTGTGGGGGCCGAGCAGTACTTC. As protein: CASVVGAEQYF. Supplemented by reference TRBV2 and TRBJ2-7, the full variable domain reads EPEVTQTPSHQVTQMGQEVILRCVPISNHLYFYWYRQILGQKVEFLVSFYNNEISEKSEIFDDQFSVERPDGSNFTLKIRSTKLEDSAMYFCASVVGAEQYFGPGTRLTVT.

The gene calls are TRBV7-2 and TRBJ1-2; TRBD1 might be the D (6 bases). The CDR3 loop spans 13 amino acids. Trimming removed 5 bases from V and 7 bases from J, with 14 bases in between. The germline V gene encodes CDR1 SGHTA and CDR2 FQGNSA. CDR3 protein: CASSPQGSGGYTF. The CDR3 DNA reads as TGTGCCAGCAGCCCCCAGGGGTCGGGTGGCTACACCTTC.

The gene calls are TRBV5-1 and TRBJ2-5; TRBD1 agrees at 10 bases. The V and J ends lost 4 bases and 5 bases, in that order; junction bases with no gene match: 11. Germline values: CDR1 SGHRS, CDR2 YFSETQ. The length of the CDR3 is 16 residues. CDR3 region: CASSVSSGQGMETQYF. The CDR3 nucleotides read TGCGCCAGCAGCGTCTCCTCGGGACAGGGGATGGAGACCCAGTACTTC.

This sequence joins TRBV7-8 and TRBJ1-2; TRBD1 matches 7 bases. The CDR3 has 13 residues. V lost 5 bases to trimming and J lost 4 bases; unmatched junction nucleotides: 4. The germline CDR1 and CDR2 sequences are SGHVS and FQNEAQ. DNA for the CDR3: TGTGCCAGCAGCCTACAGGGGAGCTATGGCTACACCTTC. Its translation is CASSLQGSYGYTF.

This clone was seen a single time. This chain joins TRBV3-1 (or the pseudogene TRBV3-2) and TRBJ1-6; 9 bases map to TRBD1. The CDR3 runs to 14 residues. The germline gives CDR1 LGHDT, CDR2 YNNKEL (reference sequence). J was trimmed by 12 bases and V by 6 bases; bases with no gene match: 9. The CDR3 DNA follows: TGTGCCAGCAGTCCGGGACAGGGATTAGGACCCCTCCACTTT. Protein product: CASSPGQGLGPLHF.

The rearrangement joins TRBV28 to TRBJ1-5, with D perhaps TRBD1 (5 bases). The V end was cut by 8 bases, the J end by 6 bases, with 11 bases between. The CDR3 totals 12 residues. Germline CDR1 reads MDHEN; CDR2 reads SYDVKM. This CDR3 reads CASAGPSQPQHF. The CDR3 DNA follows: TGTGCCAGCGCAGGGCCCAGTCAGCCCCAGCATTTT.

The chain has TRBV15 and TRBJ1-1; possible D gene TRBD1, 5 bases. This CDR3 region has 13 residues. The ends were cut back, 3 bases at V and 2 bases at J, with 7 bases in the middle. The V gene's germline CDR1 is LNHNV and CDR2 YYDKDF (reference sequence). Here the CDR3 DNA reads TGTGCCACCAGCAGCAGGGTTAACACTGAAGCTTTCTTT. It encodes CATSSRVNTEAFF.